This TCR beta chain was profiled in a study of blood T cell repertoires in COVID-19. Study details: The origin of the acute and convalescent COVID-19 samples was the United States, Italy and Spain. The analysed material was cDNA or gDNA that came from T cells, B-cell-depleted T cells, or PBMCs.

Original processing notes: The assay estimated nucleated cells by amplifying reference gene primers. Sequenced by immunoSEQ multiplex PCR; TCRdb stores in-frame clones only, minus some. The V and J calls and clone size come from that table; D and trimming were worked out from the DNA. The sample holds roughly 140,000 clones, around 91% seen once. Sequenced: peripheral blood. The clonotype comes from a woman aged 40 to 50 with acute or convalescent COVID-19.

CDR3 bases: TGTGCCAGCAGTGGACCCAGCGGGGGGGCCTATGAGCAGTTCTTC. Its translation is CASSGPSGGAYEQFF. J is TRBJ2-1 and V is TRBV28; 10 nucleotides match TRBD2. V trimming: 5 bases; J trimming: 8 bases; junction bases outside the gene matches: 9. The CDR3 has 15 amino acids. CDR1 MDHEN and CDR2 SYDVKM come from the germline V gene.